Below are 31 T cell receptor beta chains sequenced from a single sample in a study of breast tumors, draining lymph nodes, adjacent tissues. TCRdb re-called the multiplex PCR reads with MiXCR, one entry per CDR3 protein. The table records around 290,000 distinct CDR3 sequences, more than 30% of them present only once. Samples came from axillary lymph nodes draining the breast cancer. Sample: axillary lymph node tissue. The receptor source for this set is a female donor with breast cancer. Some clones in this sample may be carry-over from other donors' samples.

In the case of this clonotype: This CDR3 fails to terminate in the conserved phenylalanine or tryptophan, so it likely reflects a read error. The chain is built from TRBV10-1 and TRBJ2-3; 7 positions agree with TRBD1. In germline, CDR1 is WNHNN, CDR2 SYGVQD (reference sequence). V lost 2 bases, J lost 3 bases, and 2 bases stayed unmatched. The CDR3 sequence is 14 residues long. The CDR3 DNA follows: TGCGCCAGCAGTGAGGCAGGGGGTACAGATACGCAGTATCTT. The encoded protein is CASSEAGGTDTQYL.

Many counts were recorded for this clonotype. The chain carries TRBV5-8 and TRBJ2-3, with unresolved D. This CDR3 contains 11 residues. CDR1 is SGHTS, CDR2 YDEGEE, per germline. Trimming removed 3 bases at V and 7 bases at J, with 6 bases between. The DNA for the CDR3 is TGTGCCAGCAGCTCCTATCATACGCAGTATTTT. As protein: CASSSYHTQYF. Supplemented by reference TRBV5-8 and TRBJ2-3, the full variable domain reads EAGVTQSPTHLIKTRGQQATLRCSPISGHTSVYWYQQALGLGLQFLLWYDEGEERNRGNFPPRFSGRQFPNYSSELNVNALELEDSALYLCASSSYHTQYFGPGTRLTVL.

This clonotype was counted ten times or more. The rearrangement links TRBV25-1 to TRBJ2-7, with 10 bases aligning to TRBD2. The V gene's germline CDR1 is MGHDK and CDR2 SYGVNS. This CDR3 is built from 13 residues. V lost 4 bases and J lost 4; bases outside the gene matches: 1. In DNA, the CDR3 is TGTGCCAGCAGTGCTAGCGGGGGATACGAGCAGTACTTC. Amino acids: CASSASGGYEQYF.

Details on this clonotype: One base away lies a much larger clone, so this may be a sequencing read error. V usage is TRBV11-2 and J usage is TRBJ2-1; 7 nucleotides agree with TRBD2. V lost 1 base to trimming and J lost 2 bases; unmatched junction nucleotides: 11. There are 18 residues in the CDR3. Germline CDR1 and CDR2: SGHAT and FQNNGV. The DNA for the CDR3 is TGTGCCAGCAGCTTAGCTCGCGGGTCGCTAGCGGCCTACAATGAGCAGTTCTTC. It codes for CASSLARGSLAAYNEQFF.

This clonotype came up many times. This sequence joins TRBV14 and TRBJ2-1, with TRBD1 matching over 9 bases. The CDR3 length is 12 residues. The V and J ends lost 0 bases and 15 bases, in that order; junction bases with no gene match: 3. Per the germline V gene, CDR1 is SGHDN and CDR2 is FVKESK. The CDR3 region is CASSQDGTGMFF. The CDR3 DNA follows: TGTGCCAGCAGCCAAGATGGGACAGGGATGTTCTTC.

The chain recombines TRBV6-4 with TRBJ2-7; TRBD2 matches 12 bases. J gave up 1 base and V 8 bases, and 9 bases lay outside the gene matches. CDR1 and CDR2 (germline): MRHNA, SNTAGT. This CDR3 contains 16 residues. Written as DNA, the CDR3 is TGTGCCAGCGGGCCTAGCGGGAGGGCCCCATCCTACGAGCAGTACTTC. The encoded protein is CASGPSGRAPSYEQYF.

This clonotype was seen just once. The chain employs TRBV28 and TRBJ2-1, with 7 bases aligning to TRBD1. This CDR3 has 14 amino acids. The germline V gene has CDR1 MDHEN and CDR2 SYDVKM. The junction had 3 bases not matched to a gene; V was cut back by 5 bases and J by 2 bases. The chain's CDR3 is CASSPTGAYNEQFF. CDR3 in DNA: TGTGCCAGCAGTCCTACAGGGGCCTACAATGAGCAGTTCTTC.

About this clonotype itself: This could be a read error, since a much larger clone is one nucleotide away. The V call is TRBV12-3 or TRBV12-4, the J call TRBJ2-1; 9 bases match TRBD2. This CDR3 has 15 residues. V gave up 5 bases and J gave up 4 bases; unmatched junction bases: 6. CDR3 in amino acids: CASSLRAGGYNEQFF. The CDR3 DNA follows: TGTGCCAGCAGTCTCCGTGCGGGAGGGTACAATGAGCAGTTCTTC.

Regarding this clonotype: A clone one base away is much larger, so this may be a read error. V usage is TRBV12-3 or TRBV12-4 and J usage is TRBJ2-1; 9 nucleotides match TRBD2. The CDR3 is 14 amino acids. DNA for the CDR3: TGTGCCAGCAGTTTTTTAGCGGGGGATAATGAGCAGTCCTTC. Translating it yields CASSFLAGDNEQSF.

This clonotype was recorded at least ten times. The chain uses TRBV10-2 and TRBJ1-3; D call uncertain. The CDR3 sequence is 15 residues long. CDR1 WSHSY and CDR2 SAAADI come from the germline V gene. V lost 1 base and J 0 bases, leaving 7 bases between the germline ends. This chain's CDR3 is CASSEYRSSGNTIYF. The DNA for the CDR3 is TGCGCCAGCAGTGAGTACAGAAGCTCTGGAAACACCATATATTTT.

Points on this clonotype: Here the CDR3 omits its conserved ending phenylalanine or tryptophan, so a read error is the likely source. It is unclear where the CDR3 begins or ends on the DNA, so no DNA is shown, and the CDR3 is as TCRdb lists it. The chain couples TRBV9 to TRBJ2-1. Germline values: CDR1 SGDLS, CDR2 YYNGEE. From its first to its last residue, the CDR3 has 8 amino acids. The CDR3: CASSVEKT.

The chain recombines TRBV30 with TRBJ2-1; the match to TRBD2 covers 11 bases. The length of the CDR3 is 14 residues. In germline, CDR1 is GTSNPN, CDR2 SVGIG (reference sequence). The V and J ends lost 3 bases and 7 bases, in that order; junction bases with no gene match: 5. CDR3 bases: TGTGCCTGGAGGGTAGCGGGAGGGAGAAATGAGCAGTTCTTC. Amino acid sequence: CAWRVAGGRNEQFF.

About this clonotype itself: A read error is possible here, since a much larger clone lies one base away. The chain carries TRBV5-4 and TRBJ2-1; D is possibly TRBD2 (6 bases). The CDR3 spans 14 residues. Germline V gene sequence: CDR1 SGHNT, CDR2 YYREEE (reference sequence). V gave up 0 bases and J gave up 7 bases, with 11 bases separating them. CDR3 residues: CASSLGSAGNEQFF. The CDR3 coding sequence is TGTGCCAGCAGCTTGGGGTCTGCGGGGAATGAGCAGTTCTTC. The variable domain in full, completed from reference TRBV5-4 and TRBJ2-1, reads ETGVTQSPTHLIKTRGQQVTLRCSSQSGHNTVSWYQQALGQGPQFIFQYYREEENGRGNFPPRFSGLQFPNYSSELNVNALELDDSALYLCASSLGSAGNEQFFGPGTRLTVL.

This clonotype was observed many times. This CDR3 reads CASSPTPYEQYF. In DNA form, the CDR3 reads TGTGCCAGCAGCCCCACCCCCTACGAGCAGTACTTC. The genes are TRBV11-3 and TRBJ2-7, with D unresolved. Germline lookup yields CDR1 SGHNT and CDR2 YENEEA. V was clipped by 5 bases and J by 2 bases, with 7 bases between them. The CDR3 runs 12 residues.

This clonotype was observed many times. The chain recombines TRBV28 with TRBJ2-2, with 7 positions matching TRBD1. From germline, CDR1 is MDHEN and CDR2 SYDVKM. The CDR3 contains 16 residues. V shed 7 bases and J 2 bases; nucleotides not matched to a gene: 10. The CDR3 region is CASTPRDSLNTGELFF. The CDR3 bases are TGTGCCAGCACCCCTCGGGACAGTCTAAACACCGGGGAGCTGTTTTTT.

A note on this clonotype: This may arise from a read error, as a much more abundant clone is one base away. The chain has TRBV5-1 and TRBJ2-6; tentatively, D is TRBD1 or TRBD2 (7 bases each). The CDR3 totals 17 residues. Germline loops: CDR1 SGHRS, CDR2 YFSETQ. As DNA, the CDR3 is TGCGTCAGCAGCTTGGGGGGGACAGTTTCTGGGGCCAACGTCCTGACTTTC. Protein: CVSSLGGTVSGANVLTF.

About this clonotype: This could be a read error, since a much larger clone is one nucleotide away. The chain combines TRBV11-3 with TRBJ2-5; tentative D call: TRBD2 (5 bases). The CDR3 length is 13 residues. Germline assignment: CDR1 SGHNT and CDR2 YENEEA. CDR3 residues: CASSLEDGETQCF. Written as DNA, the CDR3 is TGTGCCAGCAGCTTAGAGGATGGGGAGACCCAGTGCTTC.

Worth noting for this clonotype: A single base separates this from a much larger clone, so it may be a read error. The CDR3 DNA follows: TGTGCCAGCAGCTTCGGTGGCCAGTTGTCCTACGAGCAGTACTTC. Translating gives CASSFGGQLSYEQYF. The chain uses TRBV12-3 or TRBV12-4 and TRBJ2-7; D is uncertain. The germline V and J ends were trimmed by 6 bases and 1 base, with 16 bases remaining between them. CDR3 length equals 15 residues.

The chain couples TRBV27 to TRBJ2-1, with TRBD2 matching over 9 bases. V trimming: 4 bases; J trimming: 7 bases; junction bases outside the gene matches: 5. This CDR3 contains 14 residues. Per germline, CDR1 MNHEY and CDR2 SMNVEV (reference sequence). CDR3 sequence (DNA): TGTGCCAGCAGTTCGGCGGGAGGGCCGAATGAGCAGTTCTTC. This sequence encodes CASSSAGGPNEQFF.

With regard to this clonotype: Being one base from a much bigger clone, this may be a read error. This rearrangement joins TRBV7-3 to TRBJ2-2; 8 bases are a match to TRBD1. Germline CDR1 SGHTA, CDR2 FQGTGA. The CDR3 is 15 amino acids. The CDR3 coding sequence is TGTGCCAGCAGCTGGCAGGGGGCTAACACCGGGGAGCTGCTTTTT. This encodes CASSWQGANTGELLF.

On this clonotype: At one end, the junction sequence differs from germline, possibly due to a read error. The rearrangement links TRBV4-2 to TRBJ1-3; D gene unclear. Germline loops: CDR1 LGHNA, CDR2 YNFKEQ. The CDR3 runs 11 residues. As DNA, the CDR3 is TGTGCCAGCAGCCAAGGAAACGCCATATATTTT. Amino acids: CASSQGNAIYF.

Concerning this clonotype: Because it lacks the conserved phenylalanine or tryptophan at the end, this CDR3 is likely a read error. The chain couples TRBV20-1 to TRBJ2-3; D is possibly TRBD1 (6 bases). The CDR3 has 12 residues. CDR1 and CDR2 from the germline V gene are DFQATT and SNEGSKA (reference sequence). The CDR3 here is CGAQGVRGMQYS. Written as DNA, the CDR3 is TGCGGTGCCCAAGGGGTTAGGGGGATGCAGTATTCT.

About this clonotype itself: A clone one base away is much larger, so this may be a read error. Given the absence of the conserved phenylalanine or tryptophan at the CDR3 end, a read error is likely. The chain recombines TRBV19 with TRBJ1-4; weak D call: TRBD1 (5 bases). CDR1 and CDR2 from the germline V gene are LNHDA and SQIVND (reference sequence). This CDR3 has 16 amino acids. V lost 2 bases to trimming and J lost 7 bases, with 17 bases between them. As DNA, the CDR3 is TGTGCCAGTAGTATAAGGCGGGAAAGGGGAACTGAAAAACTGTTTTCT. Translating gives CASSIRRERGTEKLFS.

The gene calls are TRBV12-3 or TRBV12-4 and TRBJ2-3, with a weak D call TRBD2 (5 bases). The length of the CDR3 is 14 residues. V was cut by 3 bases and J by 2 bases, with 9 bases left in between. CDR3 loop: CASSFAGHTDTQYF. Written as DNA, the CDR3 is TGTGCCAGCAGTTTCGCGGGCCACACAGATACGCAGTATTTT.

This clonotype was picked up many times. The V and J genes are TRBV30 and TRBJ2-1; no clear D gene. V was trimmed by 1 base and J by 9 bases, leaving 7 bases between them. CDR1 and CDR2 from the germline V gene are GTSNPN and SVGIG (reference sequence). This CDR3 is built from 11 residues. CDR3 sequence (DNA): TGTGCCTGGAGTGATTATATTGAGCAGTTCTTC. Translation gives CAWSDYIEQFF.

The rearrangement uses TRBV5-4 and TRBJ2-3, with D perhaps being TRBD1 or TRBD2 (6 bases each). The germline V gene has CDR1 SGHNT and CDR2 YYREEE (reference sequence). This CDR3 has 15 residues. Trimming took off 1 base at V and 0 bases at J, with 9 bases between the two ends. Here the CDR3 DNA reads TGTGCCAGCAGCTTGAGAGGGGGGAGCACAGATACGCAGTATTTT. Its translation is CASSLRGGSTDTQYF.

About this clonotype itself: As the CDR3 is not closed by the conserved phenylalanine or tryptophan, this likely results from a read error. The chain recombines TRBV11-2 with TRBJ1-6, with D unclear. The CDR3 totals 13 residues. V lost 1 base, J lost 13 bases, and 11 bases lay in between. From germline, CDR1 is SGHAT and CDR2 FQNNGV. The CDR3 is CASSLVAASPLHL. CDR3 nucleotides: TGTGCCAGCAGCTTAGTGGCGGCGTCTCCCCTCCACCTT.

The table lists this clonotype with many counts. The chain carries TRBV12-3 or TRBV12-4 and TRBJ2-3; the D call may be TRBD1 or TRBD2 (5 bases each). The length of the CDR3 is 15 residues. Trimming shortened V by 7 bases and J by 1 base, and 15 bases separated the two germline ends. The DNA of the CDR3 is TGTGCCAGCATTCCGCGAGGGGACCGCACAGATACGCAGTATTTT. Translating gives CASIPRGDRTDTQYF.

The V and J genes are TRBV27 and TRBJ2-7; TRBD2 matches at 9 bases. Germline trimming cut 5 bases from V and 3 bases from J; bases unmatched to any gene: 11. CDR1 is MNHEY, CDR2 SMNVEV, per germline (reference sequence). The CDR3 is made up of 16 amino acids. The DNA for the CDR3 is TGTGCCAGCAGTACTCTAGCGGGACTACAAAACTACGAGCAGTACTTC. This codes for CASSTLAGLQNYEQYF.

Turning to this clonotype: A much larger clonotype is one base distant, so this may be a read error. The DNA of the CDR3 is TGTACCAGCAGCTTGACGGGATCCTATGGCTACACCTTC. Encoded protein: CTSSLTGSYGYTF. The V call is TRBV11-1, the J call TRBJ1-2; D is uncertain. CDR1 and CDR2 from the germline V gene are SGHAT and FQDESV (reference sequence). The CDR3 runs to 13 residues.

This clonotype was detected many times. The chain combines TRBV5-8 with TRBJ1-4; D not resolved. The V gene lost 2 bases and the J gene lost 5 bases, with 10 bases spanning the gap. Per germline, CDR1 SGHTS and CDR2 YDEGEE. This CDR3 region has 14 residues. CDR3 sequence reads: CASSFGPDNEKLFF. DNA for the CDR3: TGTGCCAGCAGCTTCGGACCGGACAATGAAAAACTGTTTTTT.